Here is one T cell receptor (beta chain) with its context. Its antigen is still unknown. This record belongs to a study of radiation and T cells in renal cell carcinoma. Findings of the study overall: Top tumor clonotypes rose in blood 2 weeks post-radiation, then contracted.

The sample's time point: baseline pretreatment blood. The sample's treatment: 15 Gy SBRT to primary tumor, nephrectomy 4 weeks later. The germline V gene encodes CDR1 SGHNT and CDR2 YENEEA. Trimming took 2 bases from V and 5 from J; bases not matched to a gene: 6. CDR3 size: 15 residues. Profiling relied on immunoSEQ multiplex PCR, and the TCRdb table lists in-frame clones only, not all of them. The sample carries approximately 63,000 clones, 60% to 85% recorded once. The rearrangement links TRBV11-3 to TRBJ2-1; 7 nucleotides match TRBD2. The input for sequencing was blood, taken from a patient whose treatment included radiotherapy and nephrectomy. This clonotype was obtained from a man in his fifties or sixties with renal cell carcinoma. CDR3 sequence reads: CASSLSRLAHNEQFF. The DNA for the CDR3 is TGTGCCAGCAGCTTATCCCGACTAGCTCACAATGAGCAGTTCTTC.